Described below is a single TCR beta chain sequence and its context. The antigen it binds to is not known. Per-base qualities were not stored, and no clone one base away is much larger. High-throughput TCR beta sequencing profiled peripheral blood CD8+ and CD4+ T cells from healthy donors, Susac syndrome patients and multiple sclerosis patients. Treatment-naive patients with stable or active relapsing-remitting disease fulfilling revised McDonald criteria were used as multiple sclerosis controls. CD8+ TEMRA cells were enriched by FACS, while bulk CD8+ and CD4+ T cells were purified by magnetic negative isolation. Blood was drawn into EDTA tubes, processed within 24 hours, and PBMCs were isolated by density gradient centrifugation. PBMCs intended for TCR sequencing were frozen in liquid nitrogen and were later thawed in a 37 degrees C water bath. A purity of at least 90% was achieved for sorted or isolated CD4+, CD8+ and CD8+ TEMRA cells.

The V and J ends are trimmed by 2 bases and 3 bases, leaving 13 bases between them. Spanning cysteine to phenylalanine, the CDR3 consists of 14 amino acids. Kept here is only the CDR3 DNA, which spans 42 bases and is read in frame from base 1. The germline V gene encodes CDR1 SQVTM and CDR2 ANQGSEA. RNA was extracted using the RNeasy kit, and roughly 0.45 to 1 microgram was reverse transcribed with random hexamers. TCR beta CDR3 regions were amplified with the immunoSEQ multiplex PCR assay covering 54 Vbeta and 13 Jbeta segments. PCR amplification bias was corrected by using a synthetic template baseline for primer optimization and computational correction. For the original study's pipeline: Reads were annotated to V, D and J genes according to IMGT and were analyzed with immunoSEQ Analyzer, with only productive sequences retained. Clonality was calculated as one minus the Shannon entropy normalized by log2 of the number of productive unique sequences. Public and private clones were assessed among the 100 most prevalent clones of each patient and control. Clones were defined as Susac-specific if absent from the healthy and MS cohorts, from 900 to 1,300 published viral clones and from other ImmuneACCESS disease sequences. TCRdb trimmed the raw reads at Q25, called clones with MiXCR and kept productive beta chains. Here each entry gathers all rows of one CDR3 protein and keeps the most common genes and DNA. The V and J calls reflect TCRdb's pipeline rather than the authors' work. The sample has 65,000 to 80,000 distinct CDR3 sequences on record, 90% to 95% of them singletons. The top ten clonotypes cover under 0.65% of the sample.

These data come from a study of CD8 T cells in Susac syndrome (dated by TCRdb to between 2018 and 2021). Looking at the study overall: Repertoire sequencing was used to test whether CD8+ T cell activation and differentiation in Susac syndrome was antigen driven. Clonality of the CD8+ T cell repertoire was compared between over ten healthy donors, roughly 14 Susac syndrome patients and approximately 16 multiple sclerosis patients. Results and caveats for the whole study, not just this receptor: The number of individuals in the TCR sequencing and HLA analysis was acknowledged as relatively small.

This receptor was identified in a human donor with multiple sclerosis. The rearrangement combines TRBV29-1 with TRBJ1-2, and perhaps TRBD1 as D gene, on 5 matching bases. Sequenced sample: CD8+ T cells from PBMCs. The DNA sequence is as follows: TGCAGCGTTGAACAGGGCAGGGCGGACTATGGCTACACCTTC. It codes for CSVEQGRADYGYTF.